These 20 T cell receptor beta chains were sequenced from one sample in a study of regulatory T cells in long-lasting Graves disease. HTBI primers from iRepertoire and Arm-PCR of CDR3 regions yielded the TCR beta libraries. TCRdb re-called the multiplex PCR reads through MiXCR, storing one row per CDR3 protein. The top ten hold about 8.3% of the sample, which has around 450,000 distinct CDR3 sequences, 15% seen once. This sample's time point: newly diagnosed GD, antithyroid drugs for less than 3 months. Generation of the TCR library employed RNA extracted from PBMCs. The sample was also reused in another study, on T cells in Graves' hyperthyroidism and ophthalmopathy.

Source: peripheral blood mononuclear cells (PBMCs), taken at new diagnosis, from a patient treated with antithyroid drugs. These receptors all come from a woman aged 40 to 55 with Graves disease.

This clonotype was counted a few times. The chain employs TRBV30 and TRBJ1-2; possibly TRBD1 for D (5 bases). The CDR3 is 13 residues long. CDR1 and CDR2 (germline): GTSNPN, SVGIG (reference sequence). V was shortened by 0 bases and J by 5 bases, with 10 bases between the two germline ends. CDR3 sequence: CAWSVQDNYGYTF. The CDR3 DNA follows: TGTGCCTGGAGTGTACAGGACAATTATGGCTACACCTTC.

The rearrangement joins TRBV12-3 or TRBV12-4 to TRBJ1-5, with D possibly TRBD1 on 6 matching bases. The CDR3 is made up of 16 amino acids. The ends were cut back, 3 bases at V and 1 base at J, with 13 bases in the middle. DNA of the CDR3: TGTGCCAGCAGTTTGGGGGGGGCTCTCAGCAATCAGCCCCAGCATTTT. As protein: CASSLGGALSNQPQHF.

This clonotype was detected many times. The gene calls are TRBV6-2 or TRBV6-3 and TRBJ1-5; D gene unclear. This CDR3 spans 15 amino acids. Germline CDR1 and CDR2: MNHEY and SVGEGT. V was pared by 0 bases and J by 3 bases, with 9 bases between. CDR3 protein: CASSYSRQINQPQHF. CDR3 DNA: TGTGCCAGCAGTTACTCGCGGCAGATCAATCAGCCCCAGCATTTT.

This clonotype has at least ten counts. The chain couples TRBV27 to TRBJ2-7; 8 nucleotides align to TRBD2. With 4 bases clipped from V and 6 bases from J, the junction kept 20 bases outside the gene matches. CDR3 length equals 18 residues. CDR1 is MNHEY and CDR2 is SMNVEV in the germline V gene (reference sequence). This CDR3 reads CASSSLVARGGGELEQYF. For the CDR3, the DNA is TGTGCCAGCAGTTCACTGGTAGCCCGGGGGGGGGGGGAACTCGAGCAGTACTTC.

The chain uses TRBV19 and TRBJ1-2; 7 nucleotides align to TRBD1. Germline CDR1 is LNHDA and CDR2 is SQIVND (reference sequence). The CDR3 is 19 residues long. V shed 3 bases and J 0 bases; nucleotides not matched to a gene: 16. The CDR3 DNA is TGTGCCAGTAGTATTAGGACAGGCGCCGAGTGGGCAGCTAACTATGGCTACACCTTC. Translated: CASSIRTGAEWAANYGYTF.

At least ten counts were recorded for this clonotype. The rearrangement uses TRBV28 and TRBJ1-4; perhaps TRBD1 as D (6 bases). CDR1 and CDR2 from the germline V gene are MDHEN and SYDVKM. The germline V and J ends were trimmed by 2 bases and 6 bases, with 10 bases remaining between them. The CDR3 loop spans 14 amino acids. The chain's CDR3 is CASSLTAGDEKLFF. The CDR3 region has the DNA TGTGCCAGCAGTTTAACGGCAGGGGATGAAAAACTGTTTTTT.

This clonotype showed up many times. V gene TRBV2 combines with J gene TRBJ1-1; no firm D call. This CDR3 comprises 13 residues. The V end was cut by 4 bases, the J end by 3 bases, with 9 bases between. Germline V lookup: CDR1 SNHLY, CDR2 FYNNEI. CDR3 loop: CASSVGQHTEAFF. CDR3 nucleotides: TGTGCCAGCAGTGTAGGGCAGCACACTGAAGCTTTCTTT.

About this clonotype: This likely reflects a read error, since a far larger clone is one base away. V gene TRBV7-2 combines with J gene TRBJ2-7; 9 bases fit TRBD2. After removal of 6 bases from V and 7 bases from J, the junction contained 7 bases not matched to a gene. CDR1 is SGHTA and CDR2 is FQGNSA in the germline V gene. The CDR3 spans 13 residues. The CDR3 protein is CASRRLAVHEQYF. The CDR3 DNA reads as TGTGCCAGCAGGAGACTAGCGGTTCATGAGCAGTACTTC.

As to this clonotype: The junction does not match germline at one end; this may be a read error. The chain carries TRBV5-1 and TRBJ2-7, with D perhaps TRBD2 (5 bases). This CDR3 is 15 amino acids long. From germline, CDR1 is SGHRS and CDR2 YFSETQ. CDR3 sequence: CASSLRETLRYGQYF. CDR3 DNA: TGCGCCAGCAGCTTGAGGGAGACCTTACGCTACGGGCAGTACTTC.

The table lists this clonotype with many counts. V gene TRBV28 combines with J gene TRBJ1-2; D is uncertain. CDR3 length: 13 residues. Germline CDR1 and CDR2: MDHEN and SYDVKM. V was pared by 4 bases and J by 2 bases, with 8 bases between. In DNA, the CDR3 is TGTGCCAGCAGTTGGACTGCAAACTATGGCTACACCTTC. It translates to CASSWTANYGYTF.

On this clonotype itself: The junction does not match germline at one end; this may be a read error. This chain connects TRBV5-8 to TRBJ2-5; D gene uncertain. CDR1 is SGHTS, CDR2 YDEGEE, per germline. CDR3 length: 15 residues. The CDR3 is CASSLENSIQETQYF. The CDR3 DNA reads TGCGCCAGCAGCTTGGAAAACAGCATACAAGAGACCCAGTACTTC. Supplemented by reference TRBV5-8 and TRBJ2-5, the full variable domain reads EAGVTQSPTHLIKTRGQQATLRCSPISGHTSVYWYQQALGLGLQFLLWYDEGEERNRGNFPPRFSGRQFPNYSSELNVNALELEDSALYLCASSLENSIQETQYFGPGTRLLVL.

This clonotype came up many times. The gene calls are TRBV11-2 and TRBJ2-2; 7 bases fit TRBD2. The germline CDR1 and CDR2 sequences are SGHAT and FQNNGV. V lost 1 base to trimming and J lost 4 bases; unmatched junction nucleotides: 6. The CDR3 runs to 16 residues. CDR3 coding DNA: TGTGCCAGCAGCTTAGCTTGGACTAGTGGCACCGGGGAGCTGTTTTTT. It codes for CASSLAWTSGTGELFF.

The V call is TRBV6-2 or TRBV6-3, the J call TRBJ1-5, with TRBD1 as a possible D gene (6 bases). The CDR3 runs to 14 residues. Per germline, CDR1 MNHEY and CDR2 SVGEGT. Trimming pared 5 bases from V and 7 bases from J, leaving 15 bases between. CDR3 coding DNA: TGTGCCAGCAGTCGACAGGAGTCGTACCAGCCCCAGCATTTT. It encodes CASSRQESYQPQHF.

In its sample, this clonotype was seen many times. This chain uses TRBV28 with TRBJ2-4, with 10 bases identical to TRBD2. This CDR3 has 18 amino acids. Unmatched junction bases numbered 13, after V lost 2 bases and J lost 6 bases. From germline, CDR1 is MDHEN and CDR2 SYDVKM. In nucleotides, the CDR3 is TGTGCCAGCAGTTTAAGGCAGAGCGGGAGGGCCTTGAGAAACATTCAGTACTTC. Translation: CASSLRQSGRALRNIQYF.

Many counts were recorded for this clonotype. The chain joins TRBV4-1 to TRBJ1-1; no reliable D call. This CDR3 contains 15 residues. The germline gives CDR1 MGHRA, CDR2 YSYEKL. The V end lost 0 bases, the J end lost 0 bases, and 8 bases lay between the germline ends. This CDR3 is CASSQDPGMNTEAFF. CDR3 nucleotide sequence: TGCGCCAGCAGCCAAGATCCGGGGATGAACACTGAAGCTTTCTTT.

This clonotype occurred many times. This chain joins TRBV27 and TRBJ1-1; unclear D gene. CDR1 is MNHEY, CDR2 SMNVEV, per germline (reference sequence). V was shortened by 2 bases and J by 5 bases, with 6 bases between the two germline ends. The CDR3 sequence is 12 residues long. CDR3 in DNA: TGTGCCAGCAGTTTAAAGGGAACTGAAGCTTTCTTT. Translating gives CASSLKGTEAFF.

In its sample, this clonotype was seen many times. Relative to the germline gene, one junction end is altered; a read error may explain this. This rearrangement joins TRBV6-2 or TRBV6-3 to TRBJ2-7; possible D gene TRBD2, 5 bases. This CDR3 contains 11 residues. Germline V gene sequence: CDR1 MNHEY, CDR2 SVGEGT. The CDR3 DNA reads as TGTGCCAGCAGTGACTCACGGACTCAGTACTTC. Encoded protein: CASSDSRTQYF.

The V gene is TRBV29-1, the J gene TRBJ1-1; a weak D match, TRBD1 (6 bases). V was shortened by 7 bases and J by 5 bases, with 17 bases between the two germline ends. CDR1 is SQVTM, CDR2 ANQGSEA, per germline. The length of the CDR3 is 13 residues. The CDR3 loop reads CSGWRTEGTEAFF. In DNA form, the CDR3 reads TGCAGCGGGTGGAGGACAGAAGGGACTGAAGCTTTCTTT.

This clonotype appeared many times. The CDR3, as DNA: TGTGCCAGCAGTTACCGGGCGGGAGATACAGATACGCAGTATTTT. Its protein product is CASSYRAGDTDTQYF. The V gene is TRBV6-2 or TRBV6-3, the J gene TRBJ2-3; 7 positions match TRBD2. Looked up from germline, CDR1 is MNHEY and CDR2 is SVGEGT. The CDR3 is made up of 15 amino acids. V gave up 2 bases and J gave up 3 bases; unmatched junction bases: 5.

This chain connects TRBV20-1 to TRBJ1-1; D remains ambiguous. The CDR3 is 18 amino acids. Germline V gene lookup returns CDR1 DFQATT and CDR2 SNEGSKA (reference sequence). The V gene lost 1 base and the J gene lost 3 bases, with 24 bases spanning the gap. In DNA form, the CDR3 reads TGCAGTGCTAGAGGGATCCAAGTCGGAAGAGGAGTGCACACTGAAGCTTTCTTT. Translating it yields CSARGIQVGRGVHTEAFF.